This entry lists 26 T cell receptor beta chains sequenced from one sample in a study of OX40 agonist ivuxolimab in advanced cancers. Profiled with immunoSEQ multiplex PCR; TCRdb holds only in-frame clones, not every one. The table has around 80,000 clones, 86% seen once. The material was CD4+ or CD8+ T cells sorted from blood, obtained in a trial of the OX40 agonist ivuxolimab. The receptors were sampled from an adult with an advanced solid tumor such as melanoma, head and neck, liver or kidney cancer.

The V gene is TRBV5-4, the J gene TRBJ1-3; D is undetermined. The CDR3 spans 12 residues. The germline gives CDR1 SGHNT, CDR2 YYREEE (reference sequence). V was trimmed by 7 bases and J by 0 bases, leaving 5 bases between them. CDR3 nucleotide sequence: TGTGCCAGCGGCTACTCTGGAAACACCATATATTTT. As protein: CASGYSGNTIYF.

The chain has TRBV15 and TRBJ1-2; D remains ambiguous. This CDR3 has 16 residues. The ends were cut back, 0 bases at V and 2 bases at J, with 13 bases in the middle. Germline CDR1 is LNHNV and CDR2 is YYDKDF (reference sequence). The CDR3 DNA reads TGTGCCACCAGCAGAGAGCACGTCCTACTCAACTATGGCTACACCTTC. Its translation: CATSREHVLLNYGYTF.

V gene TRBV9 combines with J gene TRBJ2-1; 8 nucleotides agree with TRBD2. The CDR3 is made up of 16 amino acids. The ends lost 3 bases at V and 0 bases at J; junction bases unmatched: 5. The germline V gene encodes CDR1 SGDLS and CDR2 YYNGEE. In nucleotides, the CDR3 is TGTGCCAGCAGCGAGGGACTAGGGAGCTCCTACAATGAGCAGTTCTTC. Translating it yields CASSEGLGSSYNEQFF.

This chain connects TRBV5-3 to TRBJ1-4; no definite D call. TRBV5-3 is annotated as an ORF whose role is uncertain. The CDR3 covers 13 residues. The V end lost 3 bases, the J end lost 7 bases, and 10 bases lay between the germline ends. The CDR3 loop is CARSSRGIEKLFF. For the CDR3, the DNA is TGTGCCAGAAGCTCGCGAGGGATTGAAAAACTGTTTTTT.

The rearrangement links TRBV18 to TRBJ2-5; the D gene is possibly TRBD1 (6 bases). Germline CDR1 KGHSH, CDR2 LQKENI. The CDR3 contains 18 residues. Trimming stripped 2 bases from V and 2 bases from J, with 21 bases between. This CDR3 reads CASSPRKTGPILQETQYF. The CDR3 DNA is TGTGCCAGCTCACCAAGGAAGACAGGCCCAATCCTACAAGAGACCCAGTACTTC.

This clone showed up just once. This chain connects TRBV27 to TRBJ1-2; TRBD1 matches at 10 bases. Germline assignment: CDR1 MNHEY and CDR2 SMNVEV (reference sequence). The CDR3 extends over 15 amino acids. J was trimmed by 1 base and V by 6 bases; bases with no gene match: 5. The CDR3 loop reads CASSPGQGNNYGYTF. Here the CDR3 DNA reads TGTGCCAGCAGCCCGGGACAGGGGAATAACTATGGCTACACCTTC.

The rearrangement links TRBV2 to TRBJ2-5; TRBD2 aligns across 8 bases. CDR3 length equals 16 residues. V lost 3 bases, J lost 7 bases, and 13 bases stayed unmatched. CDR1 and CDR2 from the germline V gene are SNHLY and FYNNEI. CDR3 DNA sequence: TGTGCCAGCAGTGAGCCTAGCGGGCTCTGGGAAGGGACCCAGTACTTC. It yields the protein CASSEPSGLWEGTQYF.

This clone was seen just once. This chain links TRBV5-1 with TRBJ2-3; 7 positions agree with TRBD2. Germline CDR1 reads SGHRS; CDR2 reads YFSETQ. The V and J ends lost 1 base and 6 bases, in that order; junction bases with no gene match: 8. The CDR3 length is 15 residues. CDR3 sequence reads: CASSLSRVGGDTQYF. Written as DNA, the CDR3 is TGCGCCAGCAGCTTGAGCCGCGTCGGGGGGGATACGCAGTATTTT.

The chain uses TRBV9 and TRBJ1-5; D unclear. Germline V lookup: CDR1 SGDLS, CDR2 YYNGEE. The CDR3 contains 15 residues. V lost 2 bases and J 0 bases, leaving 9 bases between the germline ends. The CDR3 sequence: CASSVSDTSNQPQHF. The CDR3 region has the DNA TGTGCCAGCAGCGTGAGTGATACTAGCAATCAGCCCCAGCATTTT.

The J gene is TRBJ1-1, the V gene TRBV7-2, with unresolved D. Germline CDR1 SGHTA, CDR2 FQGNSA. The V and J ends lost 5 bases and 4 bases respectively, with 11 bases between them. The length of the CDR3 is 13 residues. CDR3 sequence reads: CASSPYPVTEAFF. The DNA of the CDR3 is TGTGCCAGCAGCCCATACCCCGTCACTGAAGCTTTCTTT.

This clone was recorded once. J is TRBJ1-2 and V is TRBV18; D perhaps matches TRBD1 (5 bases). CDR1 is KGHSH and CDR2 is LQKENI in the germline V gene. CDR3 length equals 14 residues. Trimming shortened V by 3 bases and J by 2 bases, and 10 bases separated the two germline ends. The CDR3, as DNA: TGTGCCAGCTCACCCCCGGGACGGAACTATGGCTACACCTTC. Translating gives CASSPPGRNYGYTF.

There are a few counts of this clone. The CDR3 coding sequence is TGTGCCAGCAGCTTAGGTTCGGGAGCCTACGAGCAGTACTTC. It encodes CASSLGSGAYEQYF. The rearrangement links TRBV7-9 to TRBJ2-7, with D perhaps TRBD2 (6 bases). Germline CDR1 and CDR2: SEHNR and FQNEAQ (reference sequence). CDR3 length: 14 amino acids. The germline V and J ends were trimmed by 1 base and 2 bases, with 9 bases remaining between them.

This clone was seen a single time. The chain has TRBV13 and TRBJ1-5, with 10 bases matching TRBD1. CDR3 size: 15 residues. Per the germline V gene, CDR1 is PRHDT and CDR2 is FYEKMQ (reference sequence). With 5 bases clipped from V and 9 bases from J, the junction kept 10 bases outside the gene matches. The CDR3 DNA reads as TGTGCCAGCAGCCGGGGCCAGGGACAGGGGTGGCCCCAGCATTTT. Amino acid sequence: CASSRGQGQGWPQHF.

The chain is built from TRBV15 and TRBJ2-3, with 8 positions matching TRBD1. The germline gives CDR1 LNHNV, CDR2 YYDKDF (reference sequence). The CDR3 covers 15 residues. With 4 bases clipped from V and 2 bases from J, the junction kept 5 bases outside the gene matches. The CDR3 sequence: CATSTGQGNTDTQYF. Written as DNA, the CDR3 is TGTGCCACCAGCACCGGACAGGGAAACACAGATACGCAGTATTTT.

The CDR3 DNA reads as TGTGCCAGCAATTTCGGACAGGGCTCCTACGAGCAGTACTTC. The encoded protein is CASNFGQGSYEQYF. The chain links TRBV2 to TRBJ2-7; 8 nucleotides agree with TRBD1. The CDR3 runs to 14 residues. V gave up 7 bases and J gave up 0 bases; unmatched junction bases: 5. Germline V gene data show CDR1 as SNHLY and CDR2 as FYNNEI.

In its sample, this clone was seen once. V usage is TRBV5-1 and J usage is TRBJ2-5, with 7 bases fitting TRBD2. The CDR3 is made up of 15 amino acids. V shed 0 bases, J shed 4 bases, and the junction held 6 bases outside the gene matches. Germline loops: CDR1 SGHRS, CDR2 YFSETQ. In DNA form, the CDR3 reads TGCGCCAGCAGCTTGGGACTAGCTCCCCCAGAGACCCAGTACTTC. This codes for CASSLGLAPPETQYF.

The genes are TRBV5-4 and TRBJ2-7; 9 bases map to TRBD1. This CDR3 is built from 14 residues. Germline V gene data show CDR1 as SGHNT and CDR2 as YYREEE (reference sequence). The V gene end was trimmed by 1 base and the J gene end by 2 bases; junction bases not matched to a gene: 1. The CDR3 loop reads CASSLWDRAYEQYF. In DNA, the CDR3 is TGTGCCAGCAGCTTGTGGGACAGGGCCTACGAGCAGTACTTC.

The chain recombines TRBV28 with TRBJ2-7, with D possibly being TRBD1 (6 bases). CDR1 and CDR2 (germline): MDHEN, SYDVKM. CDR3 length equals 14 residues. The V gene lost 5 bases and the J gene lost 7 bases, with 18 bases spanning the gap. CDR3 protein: CASSPGTRSLEQYF. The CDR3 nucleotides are TGTGCCAGCAGTCCCGGGACACGGTCTCTTGAGCAGTACTTC.

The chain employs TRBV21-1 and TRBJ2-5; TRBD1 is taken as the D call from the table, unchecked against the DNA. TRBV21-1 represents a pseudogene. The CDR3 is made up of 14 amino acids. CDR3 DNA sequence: TGTGCCAGCAGCATCTCAGGGGTCCAAGAGACCCAGTACTTC. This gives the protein CASSISGVQETQYF.

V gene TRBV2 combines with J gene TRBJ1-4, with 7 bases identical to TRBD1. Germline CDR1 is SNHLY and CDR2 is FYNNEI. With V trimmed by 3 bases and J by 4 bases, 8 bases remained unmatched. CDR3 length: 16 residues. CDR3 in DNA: TGTGCCAGCAGTGACGACAGGGCAATATTTAATGAAAAACTGTTTTTT. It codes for CASSDDRAIFNEKLFF.

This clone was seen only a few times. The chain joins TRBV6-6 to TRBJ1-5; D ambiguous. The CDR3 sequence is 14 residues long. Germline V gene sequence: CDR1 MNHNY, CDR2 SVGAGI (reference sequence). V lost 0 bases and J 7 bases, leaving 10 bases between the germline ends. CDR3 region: CASSYSLKDQPQHF. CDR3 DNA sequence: TGTGCCAGCAGTTACTCGTTGAAGGACCAGCCCCAGCATTTT.

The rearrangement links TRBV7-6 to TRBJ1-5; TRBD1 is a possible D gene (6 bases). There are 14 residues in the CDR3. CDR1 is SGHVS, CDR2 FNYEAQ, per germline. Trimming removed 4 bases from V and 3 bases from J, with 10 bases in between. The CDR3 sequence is CASSSTGYNQPQHF. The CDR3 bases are TGTGCCAGCAGCTCCACAGGGTACAATCAGCCCCAGCATTTT. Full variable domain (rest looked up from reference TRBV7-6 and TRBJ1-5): GAGVSQSPRYKVTKRGQDVALRCDPISGHVSLYWYRQALGQGPEFLTYFNYEAQQDKSGLPNDRFSAERPEGSISTLTIQRTEQRDSAMYRCASSSTGYNQPQHFGDGTRLSIL.

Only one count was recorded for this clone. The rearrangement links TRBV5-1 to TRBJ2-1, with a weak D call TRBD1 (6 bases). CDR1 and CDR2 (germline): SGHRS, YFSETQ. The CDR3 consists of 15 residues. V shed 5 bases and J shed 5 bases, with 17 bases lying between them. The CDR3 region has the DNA TGCGCCAGCAGTCTCCCCGGGACATCTAACAATGAGCAGTTCTTC. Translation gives CASSLPGTSNNEQFF.

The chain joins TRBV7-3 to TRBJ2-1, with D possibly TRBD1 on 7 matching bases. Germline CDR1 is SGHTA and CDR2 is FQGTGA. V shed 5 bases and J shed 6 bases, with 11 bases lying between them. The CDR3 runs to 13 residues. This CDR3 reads CASSAGQPNEQFF. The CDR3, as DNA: TGTGCCAGCAGCGCGGGACAGCCCAATGAGCAGTTCTTC.

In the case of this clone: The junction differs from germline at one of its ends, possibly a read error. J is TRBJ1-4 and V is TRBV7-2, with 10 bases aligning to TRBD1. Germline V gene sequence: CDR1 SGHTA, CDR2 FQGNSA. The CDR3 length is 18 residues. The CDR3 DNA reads TGTGCCAGCAGCTTGCGGGACAGGGGAAGTTGGGGTAATGAAGAACTGTTTTTT. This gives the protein CASSLRDRGSWGNEELFF.

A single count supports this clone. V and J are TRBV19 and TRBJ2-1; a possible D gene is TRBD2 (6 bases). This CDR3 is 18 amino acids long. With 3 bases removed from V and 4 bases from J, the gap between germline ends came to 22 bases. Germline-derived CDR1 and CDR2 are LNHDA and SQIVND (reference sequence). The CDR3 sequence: CASSMFLGLIGKYNEQFF. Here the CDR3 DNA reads TGTGCCAGTAGTATGTTTTTAGGACTAATAGGAAAATACAATGAGCAGTTCTTC.